This is a list of T cell receptor beta chains from one sample in a study of T cell responses to AZD1222 COVID-19 vaccine. Some clones are missing from TCRdb's copy, which holds only in-frame ones; the method was immunoSEQ multiplex PCR. The table has over 50,000 clones, around 85% seen once. The sample consisted of peripheral blood, taken 28 days after the second AZD1222 dose. The receptors shown here come from an adult who received the AZD1222 COVID-19 vaccine. Each CDR3 is given with its conserved first and last residue. Each record gives: D gene, V gene, J gene, clone size, CDR3 protein, CDR3 DNA. D genes are given only for firm matches. Some rows have no size entry. The others give once, few or many, or a class for an expanded clone.

d_call: -; v_call: TRBV7-2; j_call: TRBJ2-7; clone_size: -; cdr3_aa: CASSLSSFLTYEQYF; cdr3_nt: TGTGCCAGCAGCTTATCTAGCTTCCTGACCTACGAGCAGTACTTC
d_call: TRBD1; v_call: TRBV5-5; j_call: TRBJ2-7; clone_size: -; cdr3_aa: CASSWTGTGRNEQYF; cdr3_nt: TGTGCCAGCAGCTGGACCGGGACAGGAAGGAACGAGCAGTACTTC
d_call: -; v_call: TRBV6-1; j_call: TRBJ2-1; clone_size: -; cdr3_aa: CASSEDGGSSYNEQFF; cdr3_nt: TGTGCCAGCAGTGAAGATGGGGGGAGTTCCTACAATGAGCAGTTCTTC
d_call: TRBD2; v_call: TRBV2; j_call: TRBJ2-1; clone_size: -; cdr3_aa: CASSDLLAGARDRFF; cdr3_nt: TGTGCCAGCAGTGACTTACTAGCGGGAGCAAGGGACCGGTTCTTC
d_call: -; v_call: TRBV7-3; j_call: TRBJ2-1; clone_size: -; cdr3_aa: CASSWGERNEQFF; cdr3_nt: TGTGCCAGCAGCTGGGGCGAGCGAAATGAGCAGTTCTTC
d_call: TRBD2; v_call: TRBV12-5; j_call: TRBJ2-1; clone_size: -; cdr3_aa: CASVPSGRGSYNEQFF; cdr3_nt: TGTGCTAGTGTCCCTAGCGGGAGAGGATCCTACAATGAGCAGTTCTTC
d_call: -; v_call: TRBV4-2; j_call: TRBJ2-7; clone_size: -; cdr3_aa: CASSQTQEGHEQYF; cdr3_nt: TGTGCCAGCAGCCAGACACAGGAAGGCCACGAGCAGTACTTC
d_call: -; v_call: TRBV7-9; j_call: TRBJ2-7; clone_size: -; cdr3_aa: CASSPLTPAYEQYF; cdr3_nt: TGTGCCAGCAGCCCACTAACTCCTGCCTACGAGCAGTACTTC
d_call: TRBD1; v_call: TRBV3-1/TRBV3-2; j_call: TRBJ2-3; clone_size: -; cdr3_aa: CASSRPGQGHVDTQYF; cdr3_nt: TGTGCCAGCAGCAGACCGGGACAGGGGCATGTAGATACGCAGTATTTT
d_call: TRBD1; v_call: TRBV30; j_call: TRBJ1-5; clone_size: -; cdr3_aa: CAWSGGTGGRQPQHF; cdr3_nt: TGTGCCTGGAGTGGAGGGACAGGGGGCCGGCAGCCCCAGCATTTT
d_call: -; v_call: TRBV5-6; j_call: TRBJ1-5; clone_size: -; cdr3_aa: CASSRTVNQPQHF; cdr3_nt: TGTGCCAGCAGCCGTACGGTAAATCAGCCCCAGCATTTT
d_call: TRBD2; v_call: TRBV5-6; j_call: TRBJ2-5; clone_size: -; cdr3_aa: CASSNPFGRGNETQYF; cdr3_nt: TGTGCCAGCAGCAACCCCTTCGGGAGGGGGAACGAGACCCAGTACTTC
d_call: TRBD2; v_call: TRBV9; j_call: TRBJ2-7; clone_size: -; cdr3_aa: CASSVGSGLVYEQYF; cdr3_nt: TGTGCCAGCAGCGTAGGTTCGGGACTAGTATACGAGCAGTACTTC
d_call: TRBD1; v_call: TRBV6-5; j_call: TRBJ2-2; clone_size: -; cdr3_aa: CATARQGHTGELFF; cdr3_nt: TGTGCCACCGCCCGACAGGGTCACACCGGGGAGCTGTTTTTT
d_call: -; v_call: TRBV20-1; j_call: TRBJ2-7; clone_size: -; cdr3_aa: CSAGPLYEQYF; cdr3_nt: TGCAGTGCCGGGCCCCTCTACGAGCAGTACTTC
d_call: TRBD1; v_call: TRBV7-6; j_call: TRBJ2-7; clone_size: -; cdr3_aa: CASSLQTGTVYEQYF; cdr3_nt: TGTGCCAGCAGCTTACAGACAGGGACCGTTTACGAGCAGTACTTC
d_call: TRBD2; v_call: TRBV7-2; j_call: TRBJ2-2; clone_size: -; cdr3_aa: CASSRLAGAGELFF; cdr3_nt: TGTGCCAGCAGCCGTTTAGCGGGAGCCGGGGAGCTGTTTTTT
d_call: -; v_call: TRBV6-2/TRBV6-3; j_call: TRBJ2-1; clone_size: -; cdr3_aa: CASSRVTGEQFF; cdr3_nt: TGTGCCAGCAGTAGGGTTACCGGTGAGCAGTTCTTC
d_call: TRBD2; v_call: TRBV11-3; j_call: TRBJ2-1; clone_size: -; cdr3_aa: CASSLAGTSRDEQFF; cdr3_nt: TGTGCCAGCAGCTTAGCTGGGACTAGCAGAGATGAGCAGTTCTTC
d_call: -; v_call: TRBV7-3; j_call: TRBJ2-7; clone_size: -; cdr3_aa: CASSLSRDAEQYF; cdr3_nt: TGTGCCAGCAGCTTATCCCGGGACGCCGAGCAGTACTTC
d_call: -; v_call: TRBV4-1; j_call: TRBJ1-6; clone_size: -; cdr3_aa: CASSQERGSPLHF; cdr3_nt: TGCGCCAGCAGCCAAGAACGGGGTTCACCCCTCCACTTT
d_call: -; v_call: TRBV6-5; j_call: TRBJ2-7; clone_size: few; cdr3_aa: CASSIDLPREQYF; cdr3_nt: TGTGCCAGCAGTATAGACCTCCCCCGGGAGCAGTACTTC
d_call: TRBD1; v_call: TRBV4-2; j_call: TRBJ2-7; clone_size: few; cdr3_aa: CASSQTGTGPYEQYF; cdr3_nt: TGTGCCAGCAGCCAAACCGGGACAGGGCCCTACGAGCAGTACTTC